In its sample, the clone carrying this T cell receptor (beta chain) was seen a few times. Its antigen is unknown. Germline assignment: CDR1 SEHNR and CDR2 FQNEAQ (reference sequence). The CDR3 runs to 13 residues. Trimming took 3 bases from V and 7 from J, leaving 9 bases between them. Among the patients, aged 18 to 65, hyperthyroidism was newly diagnosed and had lasted under 2 months. In making diagnoses, clinical symptoms, serum thyroxine and TRAb, thyroid ultrasound and orbital computed tomography were all used. Researchers took RNA transcripts and amplified the TCR beta CDR3 regions from them. HTBI primers were used for first-round RT-PCR of the TCR CDR3. Via MiXCR, TCRdb re-called the multiplex PCR reads, giving one row per CDR3 protein. The repertoire holds around 800,000 distinct CDR3 sequences, with more than 30% as singletons. The sample is drawn from a study of T cells in Graves' hyperthyroidism and ophthalmopathy.

Study-level findings and limits: Ophthalmopathy was told apart from stable hyperthyroidism by a 13 V-J model.

This chain connects TRBV7-9 to TRBJ2-2; D is uncertain. The TCR sequence derives from a man between 18 and 35 years old with Graves' hyperthyroidism. The sequenced sample consisted of blood. CDR3 sequence (DNA): TGTGCCAGCAGCTTTTCAGGAGACGGGGAGCTGTTTTTT. It specifies CASSFSGDGELFF.